The entry that follows covers one T cell receptor beta chain sequence. A few counts support this clonotype. The antigen it binds to is not known. Base qualities were left out, and no much larger clone turns up one base away. The data were obtained in a study of T cells in Graves' hyperthyroidism and ophthalmopathy (dated by TCRdb to the late 2010s). Background for the entire study: Peripheral blood was sampled at the time of initial diagnosis, prior to any treatment. To identify TCR V-J signatures that set the groups apart, the researchers used a discovery cohort of 100 patients, made up of roughly 40 with Graves' ophthalmopathy and 57 with stable Graves' hyperthyroidism. An independent validation cohort of some 18 hyperthyroidism patients and 17 patients who later progressed to ophthalmopathy tested prospective prediction of ophthalmopathy. The approximately 90 discovery patients were divided at random into training and test sets in a 7:3 ratio. Thyroid tissue and blood T-cell repertoires from about 6 Graves' hyperthyroidism patients were also compared in the study. Once sampling was done, hyperthyroidism patients were given methimazole at a starting dose of 30 mg daily, whereas ophthalmopathy patients were given high-dose intravenous methylprednisolone. The paper reports TCR Vbeta CDR3 sequencing of roughly 140 peripheral blood samples: 40 or so ophthalmopathy, about 75 hyperthyroidism and 17 progressor patients. What the work shows at the level of the full study, not this receptor alone: Sample size was not statistically predetermined, and investigators were not blinded to group allocation. Ophthalmopathy was separated from stable hyperthyroidism by a 13 V-J signature model, with around 90% sensitivity and approximately 84% specificity obtained in cross-validation and 80%/75% obtained in testing. During validation, the model predicted progression to ophthalmopathy a median of approximately 6 months ahead of onset, with just under 71% sensitivity and 72% to 80% specificity. Most expanded thyroid clonotypes (frequency above 0.001) were also detected in blood, suggesting blood repertoires may reflect thyroid immune responses.

The TCR beta CDR3 regions were amplified from RNA transcripts. The TCR CDR3 was subjected to a first round of RT-PCR using the HTBI primer set and the Qiagen OneStep RT-PCR kit. Libraries were constructed in a second round of multiplex PCR, after which size selection and purification were carried out. The libraries were sequenced on an Illumina HiSeq2000 using paired-end 100 bp reads. Regarding the original processing steps: SOAPnuke was used to process the raw data, throwing out any read that contained adapters or uncalled bases, had a mean Phred below 15, or lacked an exact constant-primer or identifier match. High-quality paired reads were merged using COPE v1.2.5, and each unique nucleotide sequence was defined as a clonotype. Clonotypes were aligned to IMGT TRBV, TRBD and TRBJ reference segments using MiTCR v1.1. The analysis was restricted to V-J combinations with a frequency above 0.0001, which together covered 98% to 99.2% of the repertoires. The TCS score was defined as the ratio of F50 (clonal expansion) to E x V (chaos), calculated using BLOSUM62-based TCRdist between CDR3 peptides within each V-J. Welch's t-statistics and random forest reduced fewer than 600 V-J features to roughly 13, which were used in a naive Bayes classifier (R e1071). In-frame beta chains were kept once TCRdb had trimmed the public reads at Q25 with fastp and called clones with MiXCR. Merged by CDR3 protein, the rows form single entries marked with the most common genes and DNA. The V and J calls reflect TCRdb's pipeline rather than the authors' work. The sample data list around 700,000 distinct CDR3 sequences, and around 20% of these were observed just once. In total, the top ten clones hold 16% of the sample.

Hyperthyroidism patients were newly diagnosed, had a disease duration of under 2 months, and were aged 18 to 65 years. The study excluded patients with uncontrolled infections, other autoimmune diseases, pregnancy or lactation. Diagnoses relied on clinical symptoms, serum thyroxine and TRAb, thyroid ultrasound and orbital computed tomography. For progressor patients, blood was drawn at the first diagnosis of hyperthyroidism, before any ophthalmopathy symptoms had appeared. PBMCs were separated from approximately 9.9 ml of fresh peripheral blood using Ficoll-Paque density gradient centrifugation. Progressor patients were initially diagnosed with Graves' hyperthyroidism and developed ophthalmopathy during follow-up. Trizol reagent was used to extract total RNA, and RNA quality was then checked on an Agilent 2100 Bioanalyzer. Sequenced material: blood. This sequence was found in a woman between 45 and 65 years old with Graves' hyperthyroidism that later progressed to Graves' ophthalmopathy.

The DNA reads TGTGTTCAGATGGGAGGCAACCAAGCTTTCTTT. Translated, this gives CVQMGGNQAFF. This chain joins TRBV30 to TRBJ1-1; no D gene is confidently identified. The CDR3 holds 11 amino acids from the cysteine to the phenylalanine. Only CDR3 DNA remains: 33 bases, in frame from the first base. The germline V gene encodes CDR1 GTSNPN and CDR2 SVGIG (reference sequence).